This is a list of T cell receptor beta chains from one sample in a study of T-cell memory formation after mild COVID-19. TCRdb re-called the 5' RACE reads through MiXCR, storing one row per CDR3 protein. The top ten clones hold less than 0.95% of a sample with 40,000 or so distinct CDR3 sequences, around 6.6% of them seen once. The specimen was PBMCs or a T cell subset sorted from them (not recorded which). These receptors all stem from an adult who had mild COVID-19 (a few samples of this study predate the infection). Cell type and time point are not known. Each CDR3 is given with its conserved first and last residue. The order of the fields is D gene, clone size, V gene, J gene, CDR3 protein, CDR3 DNA. A D gene is named only where the DNA matches it firmly. Clone size is not always given. Where it is, it says once, few, many or a class for expanded clones.

>NA|many|TRBV7-2|TRBJ1-6
CASRNRDYNSPLHF
TGTGCCAGCAGGAACAGGGACTATAATTCACCCCTCCACTTT
>NA|NA|TRBV5-1|TRBJ2-1
CASSFKGLAINEQFF
TGCGCCAGCAGCTTTAAGGGACTCGCCATCAATGAGCAGTTCTTC
>NA|many|TRBV29-1|TRBJ2-7
CSVEEATGFSYEQYF
TGCAGCGTTGAAGAAGCGACAGGCTTTTCCTACGAGCAGTACTTC
>TRBD1|many|TRBV6-2/TRBV6-3|TRBJ1-2
CATSDRPNYGYTF
TGTGCCACCTCGGACAGGCCTAACTATGGCTACACCTTC
>NA|few|TRBV4-2|TRBJ1-2
CASSQASTAGNYGYTF
TGTGCCAGCAGCCAAGCTAGCACGGCAGGGAACTATGGCTACACCTTC
>TRBD1|few|TRBV7-9|TRBJ2-2
CASSSFTGAGELFF
TGTGCCAGCAGCTCCTTTACAGGGGCCGGGGAGCTGTTTTTT
>TRBD2|many|TRBV7-3|TRBJ2-3
CASSLSGIPTDTQYF
TGTGCCAGCAGCCTTAGCGGGATACCCACAGATACGCAGTATTTT
>TRBD1|NA|TRBV6-1|TRBJ2-1
CASSVHSGGQDSYNEQFF
TGTGCCAGCAGTGTCCACTCCGGGGGACAGGACTCCTACAATGAGCAGTTCTTC
>TRBD2|many|TRBV7-3|TRBJ2-1
CASSPSLAGGYNEQFF
TGTGCCAGCAGCCCCAGTCTAGCGGGGGGATACAATGAGCAGTTCTTC
>TRBD1|few|TRBV20-1|TRBJ2-7
CSALWTGLIYEQYF
TGCAGTGCACTCTGGACAGGGTTAATCTACGAGCAGTACTTC
>NA|NA|TRBV27|TRBJ1-1
CASSPRTVMNTEAFF
TGTGCCAGCAGTCCAAGGACAGTCATGAACACTGAAGCTTTCTTT
>TRBD1|NA|TRBV6-1|TRBJ2-7
CASSAQTTGASEQYF
TGTGCCAGCAGCGCCCAAACTACAGGGGCAAGCGAGCAGTACTTC
>TRBD1|NA|TRBV2|TRBJ1-6
CASSVEGQGNSPLHF
TGTGCCAGCAGTGTGGAGGGACAGGGCAATTCACCCCTCCACTTT
>NA|many|TRBV20-1|TRBJ2-3
CSARSSPGDTQYF
TGCAGTGCTAGATCTAGCCCGGGAGATACGCAGTATTTT
>NA|few|TRBV5-1|TRBJ1-2
CASSPLSRVLKNYGYTF
TGCGCCAGCAGCCCGCTTAGCAGGGTGTTAAAAAACTATGGCTACACCTTC
>NA|many|TRBV9|TRBJ2-5
CASSVGDFKETQYF
TGTGCCAGCAGCGTAGGGGACTTCAAGGAGACCCAGTACTTC
>NA|few|TRBV18|TRBJ1-1
CASSPPDTMNTEAFF
TGTGCCAGCTCACCACCTGACACTATGAACACTGAAGCTTTCTTT
>TRBD2|many|TRBV24-1|TRBJ2-7
CATSDLRPTQPGLVHYEQYF
TGTGCCACCAGTGATTTGCGGCCCACCCAACCGGGACTAGTCCACTACGAGCAGTACTTC
>NA|many|TRBV7-3|TRBJ2-2
CASSLSGVTGELFF
TGTGCCAGCAGCTTATCGGGGGTCACCGGGGAGCTGTTTTTT
>NA|many|TRBV5-1|TRBJ2-6
CASSVSGANVLTF
TGCGCCAGCAGCGTCTCTGGGGCCAACGTCCTGACTTTC
>NA|few|TRBV7-2|TRBJ1-2
CASSLFGWGNGNYGYTF
TGTGCCAGCAGCTTATTTGGGTGGGGCAACGGAAACTATGGCTACACCTTC
>NA|NA|TRBV12-3/TRBV12-4|TRBJ1-2
CASSPDRGGGGYTF
TGTGCCAGCAGTCCCGACAGAGGGGGAGGGGGCTACACCTTC
>NA|many|TRBV9|TRBJ2-7
CASSVVGGEQYF
TGTGCCAGCAGCGTAGTTGGGGGCGAGCAGTACTTC
>TRBD1|many|TRBV12-3/TRBV12-4|TRBJ2-5
CASSLGQGQETQYF
TGTGCCAGCAGTTTAGGACAGGGCCAAGAGACCCAGTACTTC
>TRBD1|many|TRBV12-3/TRBV12-4|TRBJ1-6
CASSQGQFYNSPLHF
TGTGCCAGCAGTCAGGGACAGTTCTATAATTCACCCCTCCACTTT
>NA|few|TRBV3-1|TRBJ2-5
CASSQGLTATETQYF
TGTGCCAGCAGCCAAGGGCTCACAGCAACGGAGACCCAGTACTTC
>TRBD1|NA|TRBV5-1|TRBJ2-5
CASSRGQKETQYF
TGCGCCAGCAGCCGGGGACAGAAAGAGACCCAGTACTTC
>TRBD2|many|TRBV27|TRBJ2-7
CASSFGGGRNEQYF
TGTGCCAGCAGCTTTGGGGGAGGGAGGAACGAGCAGTACTTC
>NA|few|TRBV5-6|TRBJ1-6
CASSFSGVKNSPLHF
TGTGCCAGCAGCTTTTCTGGGGTGAAGAATTCACCCCTCCACTTT
>NA|NA|TRBV19|TRBJ2-1
CASRAAASYNGQFF
TGTGCCAGTAGAGCAGCGGCCTCCTACAATGGGCAGTTCTTC
>NA|few|TRBV7-3|TRBJ2-1
CASSLIGGASYNEQFF
TGTGCCAGCAGCTTAATAGGAGGGGCCTCCTACAATGAGCAGTTCTTC
>TRBD2|many|TRBV18|TRBJ2-3
CASSQAEASGGTQYF
TGTGCCAGCTCCCAGGCCGAGGCTAGCGGGGGGACGCAGTATTTT
>NA|NA|TRBV7-9|TRBJ1-1
CASSLGGSRANTEAFF
TGTGCCAGCAGCTTAGGCGGAAGCAGGGCGAACACTGAAGCTTTCTTT
>NA|NA|TRBV30|TRBJ1-3
CAWDWAQGPGNTIYF
TGTGCCTGGGATTGGGCTCAGGGCCCTGGAAACACCATATATTTT
>NA|many|TRBV5-1|TRBJ2-4
CASSLVTGKNIQYF
TGCGCCAGCAGCTTGGTAACAGGGAAAAACATTCAGTACTTC
>TRBD1|many|TRBV7-2|TRBJ2-5
CASSLQGGSETQYF
TGTGCCAGCAGCCTACAGGGGGGTTCGGAGACCCAGTACTTC
>NA|few|TRBV15|TRBJ1-1
CATSSRGREAFF
TGTGCCACCAGCAGCAGGGGCCGAGAAGCTTTCTTT
>NA|many|TRBV20-1|TRBJ2-5
CSAFARHQETQYF
TGCAGTGCATTCGCTAGGCACCAAGAGACCCAGTACTTC
>TRBD2|many|TRBV6-5|TRBJ2-6
CASSSSGTSGFYSGANVLTF
TGTGCCAGCAGTTCCTCCGGGACTAGCGGGTTCTACTCTGGGGCCAACGTCCTGACTTTC
>TRBD2|many|TRBV29-1|TRBJ2-7
CSGGLAGAGEQYF
TGCAGCGGCGGACTAGCGGGAGCAGGAGAGCAGTACTTC
>TRBD1|many|TRBV18|TRBJ2-7
CASSPTRGTGVEQYF
TGTGCCAGCTCACCAACAAGGGGGACAGGCGTAGAGCAGTACTTC
>NA|NA|TRBV11-2|TRBJ1-1
CASSSGANTEAFF
TGTGCCAGCAGCTCCGGGGCTAACACTGAAGCTTTCTTT
>NA|NA|TRBV5-4|TRBJ1-1
CASSLAVRARNTEAFF
TGTGCCAGCAGCTTGGCCGTTCGGGCTAGGAACACTGAAGCTTTCTTT
>NA|NA|TRBV5-6|TRBJ1-6
CASSPRDNYNSPLHF
TGTGCCAGCAGCCCCCGGGATAATTATAATTCACCCCTCCACTTT
>NA|few|TRBV20-1|TRBJ1-4
CSAPKEGGEKLFF
TGCAGTGCTCCGAAGGAGGGGGGTGAAAAACTGTTTTTT
>TRBD2|few|TRBV18|TRBJ2-5
CASSRTSGNQETQYF
TGTGCCAGCTCCCGGACTAGCGGGAACCAAGAGACCCAGTACTTC
>NA|many|TRBV12-3/TRBV12-4|TRBJ2-7
CASSLGLGTEQYF
TGTGCCAGCAGTTTAGGGCTAGGGACCGAGCAGTACTTC
>NA|many|TRBV12-3/TRBV12-4|TRBJ2-3
CASSLRPADTQYF
TGTGCCAGCAGTTTGCGTCCTGCAGATACGCAGTATTTT
>NA|many|TRBV7-9|TRBJ1-1
CASSPTGSTEAFF
TGTGCCAGCAGCCCGACGGGGAGCACTGAAGCTTTCTTT
>TRBD2|many|TRBV12-3/TRBV12-4|TRBJ2-1
CASSIAGRGARDEQFF
TGTGCCAGCAGCATAGCAGGGCGGGGGGCGCGGGATGAGCAGTTCTTC